What follows is one TCR beta chain and its context. What it recognizes is unknown. The sample comes from a study of cytomegalovirus exposure and HLA in healthy donors. General observations from the study: The only immune exposure information that was available was CMV serostatus.

PCR used 60 Vbeta primers and 13 Jbeta primers. Original methodology: Later analysis identified tens of millions of unique TCR beta chains, approximately 11 million shared. TCRdb's copy holds only in-frame clones and misses some; the assay was immunoSEQ multiplex PCR. V, J and clone size are those of that table, while D and trimming were read from the DNA. This sample yields around 200,000 clones, of which approximately 80% are seen a single time; roughly 10% belongs to the top ten. The specimen sequenced was PBMCs. This receptor was taken from a woman aged 45-65 years in good health and CMV-seropositive.

CDR3 region: CASSLGLSGANEKLFF. CDR3 DNA sequence: TGTGCCAGCAGCTTAGGCTTGTCAGGGGCTAATGAAAAACTGTTTTTT. This rearrangement joins TRBV7-9 to TRBJ1-4; weak D call: TRBD1 (6 bases). Trimming took off 1 base at V and 3 bases at J, with 12 bases between the two ends. The CDR3 is 16 amino acids. CDR1 is SEHNR, CDR2 FQNEAQ, per germline (reference sequence).